This TCR beta chain is drawn from a study of blood T cell repertoires in COVID-19. About the research overall: Sources were T cells, B-cell-depleted T cells, or PBMCs; the material itself was cDNA or gDNA.

Trimming removed 2 bases from V and 3 bases from J, with 11 bases in between. This CDR3 has 14 amino acids. CDR1 MNHNS and CDR2 SASEGT come from the germline V gene. Source study methods: Amplification of reference gene primers provided the estimated nucleated cell counts. Here immunoSEQ multiplex PCR was the method, and the copy in TCRdb shows in-frame clones only, minus some. The D gene and trimming were derived from the DNA, and the V and J assignments and clone size from that table. The sample carries roughly 250,000 clones, 65% to 85% recorded once. This receptor was obtained from a human donor in a cohort sampled during active COVID-19. This sequence joins TRBV6-1 and TRBJ2-7; a possible D gene is TRBD2 (6 bases). The specimen was peripheral blood. The CDR3 region has the DNA TGTGCCAGCAGTGAAACCGGGACTGACTACGAGCAGTACTTC. It codes for CASSETGTDYEQYF.